Shown below are 29 T cell receptor beta chains from a single sample sequenced in a study of CXCR3-negative and CXCR3-positive naive CD8 T cells. 5' RACE with UMI labels generated the TRB cDNA libraries. Reprocessing the 5' RACE reads, TCRdb reports a single entry for every CDR3 protein and omits DNA. Its clone listing holds approximately 56,000 distinct CDR3 sequences. Sample: memory CD8+ T cells from blood. These TCRs come from a human donor in good health. Some clones in this sample may be carry-over from other donors' samples.

The rearrangement uses TRBV4-3 and TRBJ1-1; TCRdb designates TRBD1, a call that cannot be tested without DNA. This CDR3 has 14 residues. Per germline, CDR1 LGHNA and CDR2 YSLEER. CDR3 sequence: CASSQGGTATEAFF.

The V gene is TRBV4-1, the J gene TRBJ2-7; the D call of TRBD1 rests on TCRdb alone, since no DNA is present to check it. The CDR3 is made up of 17 amino acids. Germline values: CDR1 MGHRA, CDR2 YSYEKL. The CDR3 protein is CASSLRSTAQGGYEQYF.

The J gene is TRBJ1-1, the V gene TRBV4-1. The germline CDR1 and CDR2 sequences are MGHRA and YSYEKL. The CDR3 has 15 amino acids. Here the CDR3 reads CASSQHWSENTEAFF.

This chain uses TRBV7-2 with TRBJ2-7; as DNA is missing, the TRBD2 call by TCRdb cannot be tested. In germline, CDR1 is SGHTA, CDR2 FQGNSA. The CDR3 sequence is 14 residues long. The CDR3: CASSPSGTVYEQYF.

The chain recombines TRBV4-3 with TRBJ1-1; checking the TCRdb D call of TRBD1 is not possible without DNA. Germline CDR1 reads LGHNA; CDR2 reads YSLEER. This CDR3 region has 15 residues. The CDR3 sequence: CASSQEGSGYTEAFF.

By frequency, this clonotype registers medium-sized. The chain links TRBV6-1 to TRBJ1-1. This CDR3 spans 14 amino acids. Germline V gives CDR1 MNHNS, CDR2 SASEGT. This chain's CDR3 is CASSEAVENTEAFF.

V gene TRBV28 combines with J gene TRBJ1-2; there is no DNA to check the TCRdb D call of TRBD1. This CDR3 has 15 residues. The germline CDR1 and CDR2 sequences are MDHEN and SYDVKM. CDR3 residues: CAITIEDRAKKGYTF.

V usage is TRBV7-9 and J usage is TRBJ2-5. Germline CDR1 and CDR2: SEHNR and FQNEAQ (reference sequence). The CDR3 contains 15 residues. Here the CDR3 reads CASSSFDRSQETQYF.

V and J are TRBV29-1 and TRBJ2-1. Germline assignment: CDR1 SQVTM and CDR2 ANQGSEA. The CDR3 spans 11 residues. The CDR3 reads CSVEDIYEQFF.

The chain has TRBV12-3 or TRBV12-4 and TRBJ2-5; TCRdb selects TRBD2, and the lack of DNA leaves this call unchecked. The CDR3 has 15 residues. The CDR3: CASNHPSVGEETQYF.

The V and J genes are TRBV15 and TRBJ2-7; no DNA is available, so the TRBD1 call from TCRdb remains unchecked. CDR3 size: 13 residues. Looked up from germline, CDR1 is LNHNV and CDR2 is YYDKDF (reference sequence). The chain's CDR3 is CATSEGTSDEQYF.

The V gene is TRBV7-9, the J gene TRBJ2-3; lacking DNA, the TRBD1 call made by TCRdb goes unchecked. The CDR3 loop spans 13 amino acids. The V gene's germline CDR1 is SEHNR and CDR2 FQNEAQ (reference sequence). CDR3 region: CASRPGSEGTQYF.

The rearrangement links TRBV25-1 to TRBJ2-1; TCRdb's D gene call, TRBD1, goes unchecked for lack of DNA. CDR1 is MGHDK and CDR2 is SYGVNS in the germline V gene. The CDR3 is made up of 14 amino acids. CDR3 residues: CASSDRGVRYEQFF.

V is TRBV30 and J is TRBJ2-1; the D call of TRBD1 rests on TCRdb alone, since no DNA is present to check it. The CDR3 covers 12 residues. CDR1 and CDR2 (germline): GTSNPN, SVGIG (reference sequence). CDR3 sequence reads: CAWSSGGNEQFF.

The J gene is TRBJ2-3, the V gene TRBV28; TCRdb calls TRBD1, which cannot be checked without DNA. Germline V lookup: CDR1 MDHEN, CDR2 SYDVKM. The CDR3 sequence is 15 residues long. CDR3 region: CASSPGTEGTDTQYF.

The chain couples TRBV5-1 to TRBJ2-3; there is no DNA to check the TCRdb D call of TRBD2. CDR1 is SGHRS and CDR2 is YFSETQ in the germline V gene. CDR3 length: 16 amino acids. CDR3 protein: CASSLYYGAPTDTQYF.

This chain uses TRBV6-2 or TRBV6-3 with TRBJ1-5; TCRdb's assignment of TRBD1 cannot be checked, as there is no DNA. The length of the CDR3 is 16 residues. Germline V gene data show CDR1 as MNHEY and CDR2 as SVGEGT. CDR3 amino acids: CASNSGGRWSNQPQHF.

The chain employs TRBV7-6 and TRBJ2-3; there is no DNA to check the TCRdb D call of TRBD2. The germline CDR1 and CDR2 sequences are SGHVS and FNYEAQ. This CDR3 comprises 18 residues. The CDR3 spells CASSPVVRGLASSDTQYF.

V usage is TRBV20-1 and J usage is TRBJ2-7; TCRdb names TRBD2, which stays unverified in the absence of DNA. CDR3 size: 16 residues. The germline V gene has CDR1 DFQATT and CDR2 SNEGSKA (reference sequence). Here the CDR3 reads CSARDPRTSGSYEQYF.

V usage is TRBV29-1 and J usage is TRBJ2-3; there is no DNA to check the TCRdb D call of TRBD2. This CDR3 is built from 14 residues. Germline CDR1 and CDR2: SQVTM and ANQGSEA. The CDR3 spells CSLYLGEGTDTQYF.

This chain uses TRBV4-1 with TRBJ1-2; no DNA is available, so the TRBD1 call from TCRdb remains unchecked. The germline CDR1 and CDR2 sequences are MGHRA and YSYEKL. The CDR3 consists of 18 residues. The CDR3 here is CASSQDPGQGLSNYGYTF.

The J gene is TRBJ2-5, the V gene TRBV4-1; the TCRdb D gene call, TRBD1, has no DNA to confirm it. The CDR3 loop spans 14 amino acids. In germline, CDR1 is MGHRA, CDR2 YSYEKL. The CDR3 region is CASSQERDTATQYF.

This sequence joins TRBV7-3 and TRBJ2-1; the TRBD1 assignment by TCRdb is unverifiable without DNA. This CDR3 comprises 14 residues. Germline lookup yields CDR1 SGHTA and CDR2 FQGTGA. CDR3 sequence: CASSPGGGLNEQFF.

The chain links TRBV20-1 to TRBJ1-2; TCRdb selects TRBD1, and the lack of DNA leaves this call unchecked. This CDR3 spans 19 amino acids. In germline, CDR1 is DFQATT, CDR2 SNEGSKA (reference sequence). The CDR3 is CSARDWVVGTQITNYGYTF.

The chain couples TRBV7-9 to TRBJ2-7; the TCRdb D gene call, TRBD1, has no DNA to confirm it. The CDR3 contains 14 residues. Germline CDR1 and CDR2: SEHNR and FQNEAQ (reference sequence). The CDR3 reads CASSLAGDTYEQYF.

J is TRBJ2-1 and V is TRBV29-1; there is no DNA to check the TCRdb D call of TRBD1. This CDR3 has 12 amino acids. Per the germline V gene, CDR1 is SQVTM and CDR2 is ANQGSEA. CDR3 protein: CSVEETVHEQFF.

The chain couples TRBV28 to TRBJ2-7; TCRdb gives TRBD1 as the D gene, but with no DNA this cannot be confirmed. The CDR3 has 16 residues. Germline V gene lookup returns CDR1 MDHEN and CDR2 SYDVKM. The CDR3 protein is CASSFYGTVISYEQYF.

The chain couples TRBV29-1 to TRBJ2-7; the TCRdb call, TRBD1, lacks DNA for checking. The CDR3 consists of 12 residues. Germline V CDR1 and CDR2: SQVTM, ANQGSEA. The CDR3: CSVEGRGNEQYF.

The J gene is TRBJ2-5, the V gene TRBV14. The CDR3 loop spans 13 amino acids. The germline CDR1 and CDR2 sequences are SGHDN and FVKESK. The CDR3: CASSQFLEETQYF.